The 10 T cell receptor beta chains in this list originate from one sample, sequenced in a study of T cell repertoires in cytomegalovirus infection. In TCRdb, the reads were re-called with MiXCR into one record per CDR3 protein. The sample has around 750,000 distinct CDR3 sequences; approximately 30% are singletons. For these receptors, no antigen is known. The sample in question was cultured CD8+ T cells from PBMCs, obtained from culture after CMV antigen stimulation. These receptors originate from a human donor in good health (CMV status not recorded). Some clones in this sample may be carry-over from other donors' samples.

CDR3 DNA: TGTGCCAGCAGTTTGCAGGGGGGTTACGAGCAGTACGTC. Its translation: CASSLQGGYEQYV. The chain uses TRBV28 and TRBJ2-7; the D gene is possibly TRBD1 (7 bases). Trimming left V 3 bases short and J 4 bases short, with 10 bases between. Germline V gives CDR1 MDHEN, CDR2 SYDVKM. The CDR3 has 13 amino acids.

This clonotype was observed a few times. In nucleotides, the CDR3 is TGTGCCAGCAGTTCGACAGGAAAATCCTACGAGCAGTACGTC. It specifies CASSSTGKSYEQYV. The chain has TRBV28 and TRBJ2-7, with D perhaps TRBD1 (6 bases). This CDR3 is built from 14 residues. The V gene's germline CDR1 is MDHEN and CDR2 SYDVKM. Trimming left V 4 bases short and J 1 base short, with 11 bases between.

The chain recombines TRBV27 with TRBJ1-1; 9 bases match TRBD1. V trimming: 5 bases; J trimming: 11 bases; junction bases outside the gene matches: 9. CDR1 is MNHEY, CDR2 SMNVEV, per germline (reference sequence). The CDR3 is 13 residues long. In DNA form, the CDR3 reads TGTGCCAGCAGTCCGGGGACAGGGTTTTTGGCTTTCTTT. Translation gives CASSPGTGFLAFF.

This clonotype was detected only a few times. V and J are TRBV6-1 and TRBJ1-1; D ambiguous. The V end was cut by 1 base, the J end by 2 bases, with 8 bases between. This CDR3 is 14 amino acids long. Germline loops: CDR1 MNHNS, CDR2 SASEGT. The CDR3 DNA reads TGTGCCAGCAGTGAAGAAGGCAGAAACACTGAAGCTTTCTTT. Translated, it gives CASSEEGRNTEAFF.

CDR3 sequence reads: CASSVGGFLGEEQFF. CDR3 DNA: TGTGCCAGCAGCGTAGGTGGGTTCCTAGGGGAGGAGCAGTTCTTC. V and J are TRBV9 and TRBJ2-1, with D possibly called TRBD1 or TRBD2 (5 bases each). V lost 0 bases, J lost 10 bases, and 17 bases lay in between. Germline V gives CDR1 SGDLS, CDR2 YYNGEE. The CDR3 consists of 15 residues.

This clonotype was seen at least ten times. The chain couples TRBV7-2 to TRBJ2-7; maybe TRBD1 (5 bases). The CDR3 length is 16 residues. V lost 3 bases and J lost 0, with 15 bases in between. The V gene's germline CDR1 is SGHTA and CDR2 FQGNSA. Written as DNA, the CDR3 is TGTGCCAGCAGCTTCCCAGGGATTCAAAGCTCCTACGAGCAGTACGTC. Amino acids: CASSFPGIQSSYEQYV.

The sample holds a few counts of this clonotype. The V gene is TRBV4-3, the J gene TRBJ2-5; TRBD1 or TRBD2 may be the D gene (6 bases each). Germline loops: CDR1 LGHNA, CDR2 YSLEER. The CDR3 contains 15 residues. The V end was cut by 2 bases, the J end by 5 bases, with 15 bases between. The DNA of the CDR3 is TGCGCCAGCAGCCAAAATCCACAGGGACTTGAGACCCAGTACTTC. Its protein is CASSQNPQGLETQYF.

This clonotype was counted only a few times. This rearrangement joins TRBV7-9 to TRBJ1-1; D not certain. The CDR3 length is 15 residues. Germline V gene data show CDR1 as SEHNR and CDR2 as FQNEAQ (reference sequence). V was trimmed by 7 bases and J by 4 bases, leaving 19 bases between them. The CDR3 loop reads CASTPPERKGTEAFF. CDR3 nucleotides: TGTGCCAGCACCCCCCCCGAGAGGAAGGGCACTGAAGCTTTCTTT.

This chain joins TRBV6-5 and TRBJ2-7; no definite D call. The CDR3 extends over 11 amino acids. Germline lookup yields CDR1 MNHEY and CDR2 SVGAGI. V was shortened by 10 bases and J by 5 bases, with 12 bases between the two germline ends. CDR3: CATTVGDEQYV. In DNA form, the CDR3 reads TGTGCCACAACAGTTGGGGACGAGCAGTACGTC.

This clonotype was found once. The rearrangement joins TRBV27 to TRBJ1-2; 9 positions agree with TRBD1. The CDR3 totals 15 residues. V lost 2 bases and J lost 4; bases outside the gene matches: 5. CDR1 and CDR2 (germline): MNHEY, SMNVEV (reference sequence). CDR3 loop: CASSLGTGWAYGYTF. For the CDR3, the DNA is TGTGCCAGCAGTTTAGGGACAGGGTGGGCCTATGGCTACACCTTC.